The next 14 T cell receptor beta chains were all read from a single sample in a study of post-analysis software for immune sequencing data. No cognate antigen is known for these TCRs. Overall study findings and caveats: Patients used about 5 TRBV segments, including TRBV5-6, TRBV5-1 and TRBV20-1, more often than controls.

Researchers reported that TCR beta cDNA libraries carried unique molecular identifiers. Via MiXCR, TCRdb re-called the PCR reads, giving one row per CDR3 protein. The sample includes roughly 650,000 distinct CDR3 sequences, approximately 59% seen only once; the top ten take about 11%. The sample was blood. Receptors originate from a girl aged 2 to 10 with multiple sclerosis.

The J gene is TRBJ2-2, the V gene TRBV24-1; 7 bases match TRBD1. The CDR3 covers 17 residues. Per the germline V gene, CDR1 is KGHDR and CDR2 is SFDVKD. Losses at the gene ends were 9 bases for V and 6 bases for J; bases not matched to a gene: 18. The CDR3, as DNA: TGTGCCACCCACGAACCGACAGGGTATGGTGTGCCCGGGGAGCTGTTTTTT. Amino acid sequence: CATHEPTGYGVPGELFF.

This chain joins TRBV27 and TRBJ2-1; a possible D gene is TRBD2 (5 bases). The V gene's germline CDR1 is MNHEY and CDR2 SMNVEV (reference sequence). V lost 5 bases to trimming and J lost 0 bases, with 11 bases between them. This CDR3 spans 15 amino acids. The CDR3 coding sequence is TGTGCCAGCAGTGACCGGGATTACTCCTACAATGAGCAGTTCTTC. Residues: CASSDRDYSYNEQFF.

The rearrangement links TRBV12-3 or TRBV12-4 to TRBJ2-1; D may correspond to TRBD1 or TRBD2 (6 bases each). The ends were cut back, 1 base at V and 4 bases at J, with 8 bases in the middle. The CDR3 totals 14 residues. The CDR3 DNA reads as TGTGCCAGCAGTTTAGAGGGGGGTTACAATGAGCAGTTCTTC. Translating gives CASSLEGGYNEQFF.

The chain employs TRBV15 and TRBJ2-7, with 13 bases matching TRBD2. Losses at the gene ends were 2 bases for V and 1 base for J; bases not matched to a gene: 2. Germline V gene lookup returns CDR1 LNHNV and CDR2 YYDKDF (reference sequence). The CDR3 totals 16 residues. This chain's CDR3 is CATSRPTSGRSYEQYF. CDR3 DNA sequence: TGTGCCACCAGCAGACCGACTAGCGGGAGGTCCTACGAGCAGTACTTC.

This chain uses TRBV4-1 with TRBJ1-4, with no clear D. The CDR3 runs to 12 residues. Between the trimmed V and J ends, which lost 1 base and 7 bases, there was a span of 4 bases. Germline V gives CDR1 MGHRA, CDR2 YSYEKL. The CDR3 coding sequence is TGCGCCAGCAGCCAAGGTCCTGAAAAACTGTTTTTT. Its translation: CASSQGPEKLFF.

The chain joins TRBV24-1 to TRBJ2-1; 10 positions match TRBD1. With V trimmed by 9 bases and J by 5 bases, 6 bases remained unmatched. The CDR3 is made up of 14 amino acids. Germline values: CDR1 KGHDR, CDR2 SFDVKD. The CDR3 is CATGRQGAHNEQFF. DNA for the CDR3: TGTGCCACCGGACGACAGGGGGCCCACAATGAGCAGTTCTTC.

This clonotype has ten or more counts. The chain carries TRBV20-1 and TRBJ2-6; 7 bases are a match to TRBD1. In germline, CDR1 is DFQATT, CDR2 SNEGSKA (reference sequence). V shed 6 bases and J 0 bases; nucleotides not matched to a gene: 11. The CDR3 extends over 17 amino acids. The CDR3 bases are TGCAGTGCGACCCCCCGGGACAGTCTCTCTGGGGCCAACGTCCTGACTTTC. This gives the protein CSATPRDSLSGANVLTF.

The chain joins TRBV11-1 to TRBJ2-1; D unclear. CDR3 length equals 13 residues. Between the trimmed V and J ends, which lost 3 bases and 7 bases, there was a span of 10 bases. From germline, CDR1 is SGHAT and CDR2 FQDESV (reference sequence). The CDR3 sequence is CASSFHPSNEQFF. The CDR3 nucleotides are TGTGCCAGCAGCTTCCATCCTAGTAATGAGCAGTTCTTC.

This clonotype was observed a few times. The chain couples TRBV20-1 to TRBJ2-5; 11 nucleotides agree with TRBD2. V shed 1 base, J shed 0 bases, and the junction held 4 bases outside the gene matches. This CDR3 contains 16 residues. Germline loops: CDR1 DFQATT, CDR2 SNEGSKA (reference sequence). CDR3 in amino acids: CSARALAGGNQETQYF. The DNA of the CDR3 is TGCAGTGCTAGAGCGCTAGCGGGGGGAAACCAAGAGACCCAGTACTTC.

The chain links TRBV6-2 or TRBV6-3 to TRBJ1-2, with TRBD1 identical over 8 bases. CDR3 length: 15 amino acids. CDR1 and CDR2 (germline): MNHEY, SVGEGT. With 7 bases clipped from V and 10 bases from J, the junction kept 17 bases outside the gene matches. The CDR3 DNA is TGTGCCAGCACTAGGACAGGGTCGTCGAATCATGACTACACCTTC. Its protein is CASTRTGSSNHDYTF.

This chain links TRBV10-2 with TRBJ2-7, with 9 bases that match TRBD2. The DNA end lines up better with TRBJ2-5; the J call may be wrong. The germline CDR1 and CDR2 sequences are WSHSY and SAAADI. This CDR3 is built from 16 residues. CDR3 sequence: CASSEGRGGPEETQYF. The CDR3 DNA reads as TGCGCCAGCAGTGAAGGGCGGGGGGGACCGGAAGAGACCCAGTACTTC.

The rearrangement links TRBV6-5 to TRBJ1-2; 7 nucleotides agree with TRBD1. This CDR3 has 14 residues. Per germline, CDR1 MNHEY and CDR2 SVGAGI. With 7 bases clipped from V and 2 bases from J, the junction kept 7 bases outside the gene matches. CDR3 amino acids: CASKNGQANYGYTF. DNA of the CDR3: TGTGCCAGCAAAAACGGACAGGCGAACTATGGCTACACCTTC.

The gene calls are TRBV20-1 and TRBJ1-4; D not certain. The CDR3 is made up of 12 amino acids. The V gene's germline CDR1 is DFQATT and CDR2 SNEGSKA (reference sequence). The V gene lost 8 bases and the J gene lost 6 bases, with 13 bases spanning the gap. The CDR3 sequence is CSTKTADEKLFF. The CDR3 DNA is TGCAGTACCAAGACCGCCGATGAAAAACTGTTTTTT.

This clonotype was counted between two and nine times. The rearrangement uses TRBV5-1 and TRBJ1-1; 7 positions agree with TRBD1. V dropped 0 bases and J dropped 3; count of bases not matched to a gene: 5. CDR1 and CDR2 from the germline V gene are SGHRS and YFSETQ. The CDR3 runs to 15 residues. CDR3 in DNA: TGCGCCAGCAGCTTGGTAGGGGGCGAGCACACTGAAGCTTTCTTT. As protein: CASSLVGGEHTEAFF.